These T cell receptor beta chains were read from a single sample in a study of cytomegalovirus exposure and HLA in healthy donors. Sequencing used immunoSEQ multiplex PCR; TCRdb keeps in-frame clones, though not all of them. The sample holds 150,000 to 200,000 clones; around nine tenths are singletons and the top ten take around 2.3%. The sample comprised PBMCs. Every receptor here comes from a woman aged 18-29 years in good health and CMV-seronegative. The CDR3 runs from the conserved cysteine through the conserved F or W. Each record gives: D gene, V gene, J gene, clone size, CDR3 DNA, CDR3 protein. The D gene is left open where the match is weak. A row's size may be missing; if present it is once, few, many or a size class.

d_gene: TRBD1
v_gene: TRBV5-4
j_gene: TRBJ1-4
abundance: -
CDR3nt: TGTGCCAGCAGCCCGAAGGACTCAGGGGGCGCTTTCCCCAAACTGTTTTTT
CDR3aa: CASSPKDSGGAFPKLFF

d_gene: -
v_gene: TRBV5-4
j_gene: TRBJ1-1
abundance: -
CDR3nt: TGTGCCAGCCGCCCCGGGGGTTCTACGAACACTGAAGCTTTCTTT
CDR3aa: CASRPGGSTNTEAFF

d_gene: TRBD2
v_gene: TRBV6-1
j_gene: TRBJ2-7
abundance: -
CDR3nt: TGTGCCAGCAGTGTATCGACTAGCGGGGGCTCCTACGAGCAGTACTTC
CDR3aa: CASSVSTSGGSYEQYF

d_gene: -
v_gene: TRBV4-3
j_gene: TRBJ2-2
abundance: -
CDR3nt: TGCGCCAGCAGCCAAGATAGCAGGGAGCTGTTTTTT
CDR3aa: CASSQDSRELFF

d_gene: -
v_gene: TRBV29-1
j_gene: TRBJ2-3
abundance: -
CDR3nt: TGCAGCGTTCATATTTTCGGGGCAGATACGCAGTATTTT
CDR3aa: CSVHIFGADTQYF

d_gene: -
v_gene: TRBV4-3
j_gene: TRBJ2-6
abundance: -
CDR3nt: TGCGCCAGCAGCCAAGATCTGTTTGTCGGACAGAGCTCTGGGGCCAACGTCCTGACTTTC
CDR3aa: CASSQDLFVGQSSGANVLTF

d_gene: -
v_gene: TRBV5-1
j_gene: TRBJ1-3
abundance: few
CDR3nt: TGCGCCAGCAGCTTGGGGGCAGTGGGGAGTACCATATATTTT
CDR3aa: CASSLGAVGSTIYF

d_gene: -
v_gene: TRBV28
j_gene: TRBJ2-7
abundance: once
CDR3nt: TGTGCCAGCACCGAACCCAGGGGTGACTACGAGCAGTACTTC
CDR3aa: CASTEPRGDYEQYF

d_gene: -
v_gene: TRBV21-1
j_gene: TRBJ1-5
abundance: -
CDR3nt: TGTGCCAGCAGCAAAGAGCGGAAAGGCAATCAGCCCCAGCATTTT
CDR3aa: CASSKERKGNQPQHF

d_gene: -
v_gene: TRBV19
j_gene: TRBJ2-1
abundance: few
CDR3nt: TGTGCCAGTGGGGGGACAGAGTACAATGAGCAGTTCTTC
CDR3aa: CASGGTEYNEQFF

d_gene: TRBD1
v_gene: TRBV7-2
j_gene: TRBJ1-3
abundance: -
CDR3nt: TGTGCCAGCAGCTCAGGGGGCCCGTTCTCTGGAAACACCATATATTTT
CDR3aa: CASSSGGPFSGNTIYF

d_gene: -
v_gene: TRBV4-1
j_gene: TRBJ1-2
abundance: -
CDR3nt: TGCGCCAGCAGCCAAATCCTAAAAAGGGGCAGACCTAACTATGGCTACACCTTC
CDR3aa: CASSQILKRGRPNYGYTF

d_gene: TRBD1
v_gene: TRBV7-6
j_gene: TRBJ2-5
abundance: -
CDR3nt: TGTGCCAGCAGCTCATACAGGGGGCGAGGGGAGACCCAGTACTTC
CDR3aa: CASSSYRGRGETQYF

d_gene: TRBD1
v_gene: TRBV6-5
j_gene: TRBJ1-5
abundance: -
CDR3nt: TGTGCCAGCAGTGGGGGGACAGGGGTAAATCAGCCCCAGCATTTT
CDR3aa: CASSGGTGVNQPQHF

d_gene: TRBD1
v_gene: TRBV5-1
j_gene: TRBJ2-5
abundance: -
CDR3nt: TGCGCCAGCCGGCCGACAGGGTCATCAGAGACCCAGTACTTC
CDR3aa: CASRPTGSSETQYF